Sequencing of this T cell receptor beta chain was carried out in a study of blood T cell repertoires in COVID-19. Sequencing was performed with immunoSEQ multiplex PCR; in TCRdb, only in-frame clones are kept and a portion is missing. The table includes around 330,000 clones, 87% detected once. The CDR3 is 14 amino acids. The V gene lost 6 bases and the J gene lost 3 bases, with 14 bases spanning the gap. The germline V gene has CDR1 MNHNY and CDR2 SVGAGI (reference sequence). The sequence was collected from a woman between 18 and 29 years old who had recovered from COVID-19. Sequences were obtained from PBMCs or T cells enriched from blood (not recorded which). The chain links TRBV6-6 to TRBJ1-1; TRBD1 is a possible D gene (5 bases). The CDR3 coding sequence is TGTGCCAGCAGAATTACAGGAGAGTACACTGAAGCTTTCTTT. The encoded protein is CASRITGEYTEAFF.